This T cell receptor (beta chain) was observed in a study of Graves' ophthalmopathy and Graves' hyperthyroidism. Study conclusions and caveats: Ophthalmopathy was separated from stable hyperthyroidism by a 13-signature model with 87.88% sensitivity and about 79% specificity. Prediction of ophthalmopathy progression reached roughly 68% sensitivity and around 72% specificity.

The V gene's germline CDR1 is SGHTA and CDR2 FQGTGA. This CDR3 spans 17 amino acids. Trimming took 5 bases from V and 2 from J, leaving 20 bases between them. For this clonotype: Its antigen is not known.

Included hyperthyroidism patients were aged 18 to 65 and newly diagnosed (under 2 months' duration). The evidence that diagnosis relied on was clinical symptoms, serum thyroxine, TRAb, thyroid ultrasound and orbital computed tomography. Amplification of TCR beta CDR3 regions used RNA transcripts. After a first-round RT-PCR with HTBI primers, a second-round multiplex PCR was run. TCRdb used MiXCR to reprocess the multiplex PCR reads, holding one entry per CDR3 protein. The profile shows about 590,000 distinct CDR3 sequences, about two fifths of them singletons. The V call is TRBV7-3, the J call TRBJ2-3, with D tentatively TRBD1 or TRBD2 (5 bases each). The TCR originated in an adult man with Graves' hyperthyroidism. The sequencing input was peripheral blood or thyroid tissue (not recorded which). The CDR3, as DNA: TGTGCCAGCAGCCACTCGAACGGGGACCTACACACAGATACGCAGTATTTT. Translating it yields CASSHSNGDLHTDTQYF.